This TCR beta chain was identified during a study of shared clonotypes between healthy human individuals. Germline CDR1 is LNHDA and CDR2 is SQIVND (reference sequence). CDR3 length equals 15 residues. The junction had 7 bases not matched to a gene; V was cut back by 6 bases and J by 3 bases. Only CD45RO-negative cells positively selected for CCR7 counted as naive CD8 cells, so terminally differentiated effector memory CD45RA+ cells were excluded. The donors, healthy adults who were HIV-negative, had experienced no recent acute infections or vaccinations. Sequenced by immunoSEQ multiplex PCR; TCRdb stores in-frame clones only, minus some. The sample records hundreds of thousands of clones, approximately 96% being singletons.

The chain carries TRBV19 and TRBJ2-1; 8 positions match TRBD1. The source material was naive CD8+ T cells sorted from blood. The clonotype comes from a woman aged 30 to 39 in good health. CDR3 nucleotide sequence: TGTGCCAGTAGGGTGGACAGGGAAGGCTACAATGAGCAGTTCTTC. Translated: CASRVDREGYNEQFF.